Included here is one TCR beta chain sequence, with context. The source of the sample is a study of blood T cell repertoires in COVID-19. Study-level information: The origin of the acute and convalescent COVID-19 samples was the United States, Italy and Spain. In each case, the material was cDNA or gDNA derived from T cells, B-cell-depleted T cells, or PBMCs.

Authors' data handling: Reference gene primer amplification in the assay estimated nucleated cell counts. Here immunoSEQ multiplex PCR was the method, and the copy in TCRdb shows in-frame clones only, minus some. The DNA gave D and trimming, while V, J and clone size come from that table. The table has 180,000 or so clones, 80% to 90% seen once. The sequence derives from a man aged 55 to 69 with acute or convalescent COVID-19. Sequencing used peripheral blood.

CDR3 residues: CASSPQGADEKLFF. The CDR3 nucleotides are TGTGCCAGCTCACCCCAGGGGGCGGATGAAAAACTGTTTTTT. The chain employs TRBV18 and TRBJ1-4; 8 bases are shared with TRBD1. CDR1 is KGHSH and CDR2 is LQKENI in the germline V gene. This CDR3 contains 14 residues. The V gene end was trimmed by 3 bases and the J gene end by 6 bases; junction bases not matched to a gene: 3.